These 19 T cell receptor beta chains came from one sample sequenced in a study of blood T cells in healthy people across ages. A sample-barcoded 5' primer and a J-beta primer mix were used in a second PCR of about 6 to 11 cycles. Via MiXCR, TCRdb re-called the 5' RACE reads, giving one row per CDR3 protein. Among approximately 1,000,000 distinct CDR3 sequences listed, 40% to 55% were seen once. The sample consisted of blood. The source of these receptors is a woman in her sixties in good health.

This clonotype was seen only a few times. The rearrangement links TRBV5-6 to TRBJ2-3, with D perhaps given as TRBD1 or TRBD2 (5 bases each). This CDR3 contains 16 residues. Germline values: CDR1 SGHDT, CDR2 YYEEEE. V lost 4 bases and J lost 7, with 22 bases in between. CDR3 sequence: CASSPRVGRPGNTQYF. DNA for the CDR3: TGTGCCAGCAGCCCCCGAGTGGGGCGCCCCGGGAATACGCAGTATTTT.

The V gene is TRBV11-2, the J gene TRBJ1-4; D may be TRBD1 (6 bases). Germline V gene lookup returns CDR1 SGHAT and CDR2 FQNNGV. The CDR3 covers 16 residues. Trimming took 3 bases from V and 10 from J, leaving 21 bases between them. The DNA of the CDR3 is TGTGCCAGCAGCTTCATGAGCCGGACAGTTGATGGAAAACTGTTTTTT. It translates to CASSFMSRTVDGKLFF. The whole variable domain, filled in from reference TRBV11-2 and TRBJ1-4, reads EAGVAQSPRYKIIEKRQSVAFWCNPISGHATLYWYQQILGQGPKLLIQFQNNGVVDDSQLPKDRFSAERLKGVDSTLKIQPAKLEDSAVYLCASSFMSRTVDGKLFFGSGTQLSVL.

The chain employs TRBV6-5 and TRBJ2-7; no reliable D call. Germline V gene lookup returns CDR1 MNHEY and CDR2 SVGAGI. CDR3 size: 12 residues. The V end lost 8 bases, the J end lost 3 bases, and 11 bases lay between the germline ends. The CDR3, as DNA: TGTGCCAGCGGATCGACATACTACGAGCAGTACTTC. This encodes CASGSTYYEQYF.

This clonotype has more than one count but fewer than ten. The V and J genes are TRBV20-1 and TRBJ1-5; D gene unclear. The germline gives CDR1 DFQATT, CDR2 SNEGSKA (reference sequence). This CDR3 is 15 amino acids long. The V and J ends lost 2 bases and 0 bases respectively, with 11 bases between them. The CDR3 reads CSARTGIFSNQPQHF. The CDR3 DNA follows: TGCAGTGCTAGAACGGGAATCTTTAGCAATCAGCCCCAGCATTTT.

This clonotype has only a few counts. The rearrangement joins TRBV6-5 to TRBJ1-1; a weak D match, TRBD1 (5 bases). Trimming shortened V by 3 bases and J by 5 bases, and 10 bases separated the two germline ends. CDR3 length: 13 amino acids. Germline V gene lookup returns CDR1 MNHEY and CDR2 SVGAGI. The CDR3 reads CASSYQGETEAFF. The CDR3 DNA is TGTGCCAGCAGTTATCAGGGAGAGACTGAAGCTTTCTTT.

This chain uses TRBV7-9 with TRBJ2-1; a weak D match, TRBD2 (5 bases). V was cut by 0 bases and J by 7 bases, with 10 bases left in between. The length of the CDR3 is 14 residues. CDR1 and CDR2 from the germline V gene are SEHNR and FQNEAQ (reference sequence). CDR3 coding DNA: TGTGCCAGCAGCTTAGCCAGTGGGGAGAATGAGCAGTTCTTC. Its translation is CASSLASGENEQFF.

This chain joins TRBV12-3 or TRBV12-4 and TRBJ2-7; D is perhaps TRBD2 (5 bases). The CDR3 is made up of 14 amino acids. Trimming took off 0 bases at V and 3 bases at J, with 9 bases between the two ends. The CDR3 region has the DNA TGTGCCAGCAGTTTAGCGGGGAGTATCTACGAGCAGTACTTC. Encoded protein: CASSLAGSIYEQYF.

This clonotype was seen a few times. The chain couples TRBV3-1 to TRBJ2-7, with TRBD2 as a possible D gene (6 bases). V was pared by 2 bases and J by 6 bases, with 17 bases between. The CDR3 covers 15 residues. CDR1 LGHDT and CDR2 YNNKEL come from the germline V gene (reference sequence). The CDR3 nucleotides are TGTGCCAGCAGCCAATCTTCGGGTCTGGGAGGCGAGCAGTACTTC. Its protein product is CASSQSSGLGGEQYF.

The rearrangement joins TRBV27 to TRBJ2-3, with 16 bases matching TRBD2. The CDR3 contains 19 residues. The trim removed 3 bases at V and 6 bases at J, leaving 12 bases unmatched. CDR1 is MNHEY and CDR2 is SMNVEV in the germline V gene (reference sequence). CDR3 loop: CASSFTKGLAGGPMDTQYF. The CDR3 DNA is TGTGCCAGCAGTTTCACGAAGGGACTAGCGGGAGGGCCGATGGATACGCAGTATTTT.

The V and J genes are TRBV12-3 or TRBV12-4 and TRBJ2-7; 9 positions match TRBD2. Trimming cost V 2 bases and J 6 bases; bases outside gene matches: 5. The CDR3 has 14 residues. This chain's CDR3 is CASSLRLAAAEQYF. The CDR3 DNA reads TGTGCCAGCAGTTTAAGACTAGCGGCCGCCGAGCAGTACTTC.

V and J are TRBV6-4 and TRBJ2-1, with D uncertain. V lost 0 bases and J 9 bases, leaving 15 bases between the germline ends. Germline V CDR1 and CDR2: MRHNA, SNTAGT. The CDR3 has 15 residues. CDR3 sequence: CASSDSGPVGGEQFF. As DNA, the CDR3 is TGTGCCAGCAGTGACTCGGGCCCAGTGGGCGGTGAGCAGTTCTTC.

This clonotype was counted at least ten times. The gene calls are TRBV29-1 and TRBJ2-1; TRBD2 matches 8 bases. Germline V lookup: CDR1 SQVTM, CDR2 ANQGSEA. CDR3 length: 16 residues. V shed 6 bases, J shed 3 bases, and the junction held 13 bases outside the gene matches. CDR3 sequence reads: CSVAGTGRAGYNEQFF. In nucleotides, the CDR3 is TGCAGCGTCGCGGGAACCGGGAGGGCCGGCTACAATGAGCAGTTCTTC.

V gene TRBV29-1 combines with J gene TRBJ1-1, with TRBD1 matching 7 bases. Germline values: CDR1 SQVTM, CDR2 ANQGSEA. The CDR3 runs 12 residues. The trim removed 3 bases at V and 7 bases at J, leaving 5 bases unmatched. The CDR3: CSVDRQGFEAFF. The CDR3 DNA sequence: TGCAGCGTTGATCGACAGGGTTTTGAAGCTTTCTTT.

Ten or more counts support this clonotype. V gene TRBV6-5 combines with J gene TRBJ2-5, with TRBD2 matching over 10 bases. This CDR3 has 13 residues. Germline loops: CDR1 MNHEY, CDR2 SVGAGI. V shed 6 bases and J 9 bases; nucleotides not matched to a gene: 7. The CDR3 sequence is CASSPSGRGAQYF. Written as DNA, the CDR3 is TGTGCCAGCAGCCCTAGCGGGAGAGGAGCCCAGTACTTC.

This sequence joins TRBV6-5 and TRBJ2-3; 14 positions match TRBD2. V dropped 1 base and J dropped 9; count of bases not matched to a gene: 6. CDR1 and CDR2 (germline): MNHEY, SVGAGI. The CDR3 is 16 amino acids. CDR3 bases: TGTGCCAGCAGTTACTTCGGGACTAGCGGGAGTGAGACGCAGTATTTT. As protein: CASSYFGTSGSETQYF.

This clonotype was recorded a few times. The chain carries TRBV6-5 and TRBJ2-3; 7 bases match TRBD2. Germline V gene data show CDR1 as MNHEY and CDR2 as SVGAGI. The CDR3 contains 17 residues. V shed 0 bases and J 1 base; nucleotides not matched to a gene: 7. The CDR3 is CASSYSIGGSGTDTQYF. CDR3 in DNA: TGTGCCAGCAGTTACTCGATTGGCGGGAGTGGCACAGATACGCAGTATTTT.

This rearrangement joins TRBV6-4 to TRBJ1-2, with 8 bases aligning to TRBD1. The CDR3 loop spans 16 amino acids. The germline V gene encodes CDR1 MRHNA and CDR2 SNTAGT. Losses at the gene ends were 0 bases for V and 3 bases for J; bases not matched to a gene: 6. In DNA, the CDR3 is TGTGCCAGCAGTGACTCCGACAGGGGCTTGTACTATGGCTACACCTTC. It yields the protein CASSDSDRGLYYGYTF.

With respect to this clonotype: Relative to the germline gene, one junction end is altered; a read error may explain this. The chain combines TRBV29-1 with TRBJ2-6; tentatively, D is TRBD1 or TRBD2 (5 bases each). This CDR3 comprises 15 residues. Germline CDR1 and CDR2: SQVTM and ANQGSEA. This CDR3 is CSVLQGWRGAYVLTF. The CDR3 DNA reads TGCAGCGTTCTTCAGGGTTGGAGAGGGGCCTACGTCCTGACTTTC. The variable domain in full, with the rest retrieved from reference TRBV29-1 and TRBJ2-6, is SAVISQKPSRDICQRGTSLTIQCQVDSQVTMMFWYRQQPGQSLTLIATANQGSEATYESGFVIDKFPISRPNLTFSTLTVSNMSPEDSSIYLCSVLQGWRGAYVLTFGAGSRLTVL.

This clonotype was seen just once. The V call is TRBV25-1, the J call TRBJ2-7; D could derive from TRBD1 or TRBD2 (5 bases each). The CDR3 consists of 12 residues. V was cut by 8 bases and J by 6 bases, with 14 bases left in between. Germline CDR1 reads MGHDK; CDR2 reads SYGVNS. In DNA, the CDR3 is TGTGCCAGCGGAACCCTTGGGGGCGAGCAGTACTTC. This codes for CASGTLGGEQYF.